The 15 T cell receptor beta chains below all came from one sample that was sequenced in a study of T cell changes during pregnancy in multiple sclerosis. TCRdb's copy holds only in-frame clones and misses some; the assay was immunoSEQ multiplex PCR. The sample contains 30,000 to 40,000 clones, approximately 94% of which appear only once. Sequenced material: CD4+ T cells from peripheral blood mononuclear cells, taken in the second trimester of pregnancy. The source is a female donor with multiple sclerosis, enrolled in a pregnancy study.

The J gene is TRBJ2-3, the V gene TRBV10-1, with 10 nucleotides matching TRBD2. V shed 3 bases, J shed 5 bases, and the junction held 11 bases outside the gene matches. The length of the CDR3 is 17 residues. Germline V gene lookup returns CDR1 WNHNN and CDR2 SYGVQD (reference sequence). The CDR3 loop is CASSEFVQREGRDTQYF. The CDR3, as DNA: TGCGCCAGCAGTGAATTTGTTCAGCGGGAGGGCAGAGATACGCAGTATTTT.

This sequence joins TRBV28 and TRBJ1-1; possible D gene TRBD1, 6 bases. V was clipped by 2 bases and J by 6 bases, with 16 bases between them. Germline CDR1 is MDHEN and CDR2 is SYDVKM. The CDR3 covers 15 residues. The CDR3 reads CASSLGGQGRAEAFF. CDR3 DNA: TGTGCCAGCAGTTTAGGTGGGCAGGGGAGAGCTGAAGCTTTCTTT. The full variable domain, its missing parts supplied by reference TRBV28 and TRBJ1-1, is DVKVTQSSRYLVKRTGEKVFLECVQDMDHENMFWYRQDPGLGLRLIYFSYDVKMKEKGDIPEGYSVSREKKERFSLILESASTNQTSMYLCASSLGGQGRAEAFFGQGTRLTVV.

This chain uses TRBV4-3 with TRBJ2-2; D call uncertain. Per the germline V gene, CDR1 is LGHNA and CDR2 is YSLEER. This CDR3 spans 13 amino acids. V shed 0 bases and J shed 7 bases, with 6 bases lying between them. The CDR3 protein is CASSQDVIGELFF. The CDR3, as DNA: TGCGCCAGCAGCCAAGATGTAATCGGGGAGCTGTTTTTT.

V and J are TRBV28 and TRBJ1-5; possibly TRBD1 for D (5 bases). Germline-derived CDR1 and CDR2 are MDHEN and SYDVKM. The length of the CDR3 is 13 residues. Trimming stripped 7 bases from V and 6 bases from J, with 13 bases between. CDR3 residues: CASIMGGSQPQHF. The CDR3 nucleotides read TGTGCCAGCATCATGGGGGGGAGTCAGCCCCAGCATTTT.

The chain carries TRBV5-1 and TRBJ1-4; D is possibly TRBD1 (5 bases). Trimming left V 3 bases short and J 4 bases short, with 13 bases between. The CDR3 length is 15 residues. The germline V gene has CDR1 SGHRS and CDR2 YFSETQ. CDR3 sequence (DNA): TGCGCCAGCAGCTCTAAAACGGGGGGTAATGAAAAACTGTTTTTT. It encodes CASSSKTGGNEKLFF.

The CDR3 spells CASSSPAGEETQYF. The DNA for the CDR3 is TGTGCCAGCAGTTCCCCAGCGGGGGAAGAGACCCAGTACTTC. The V call is TRBV5-5, the J call TRBJ2-5; 8 nucleotides match TRBD2. This CDR3 comprises 14 residues. Germline CDR1 is SGHKS and CDR2 is YYEKEE (reference sequence). V gave up 5 bases and J gave up 3 bases; unmatched junction bases: 6.

V and J are TRBV15 and TRBJ2-7; tentative D call: TRBD2 (6 bases). The CDR3 has 15 residues. V was pared by 1 base and J by 2 bases, with 12 bases between. The germline CDR1 and CDR2 sequences are LNHNV and YYDKDF (reference sequence). The DNA of the CDR3 is TGTGCCACCAGCAGAGGTAGCGGCGTGGCCTACGAGCAGTACTTC. Translating it yields CATSRGSGVAYEQYF.

The CDR3: CSFDYKETQYF. The CDR3 DNA is TGCAGTTTTGACTACAAGGAGACCCAGTACTTC. This chain uses TRBV20-1 with TRBJ2-5, with D possibly TRBD2 on 5 matching bases. The CDR3 has 11 amino acids. CDR1 and CDR2 (germline): DFQATT, SNEGSKA (reference sequence). V was cut by 8 bases and J by 5 bases, with 12 bases left in between.

This chain uses TRBV25-1 with TRBJ2-3; 7 bases fit TRBD1. V was clipped by 1 base and J by 1 base; unmatched bases: 5. Germline V gene lookup returns CDR1 MGHDK and CDR2 SYGVNS. The CDR3 runs 16 residues. The CDR3 nucleotides read TGTGCCAGCAGTGAATTGACAGGGAAGCGCACAGATACGCAGTATTTT. As protein: CASSELTGKRTDTQYF.

The genes are TRBV7-6 and TRBJ1-1; possibly TRBD1 for D (6 bases). V lost 4 bases and J lost 1, with 10 bases in between. The germline gives CDR1 SGHVS, CDR2 FNYEAQ. CDR3 length: 14 amino acids. DNA of the CDR3: TGTGCCAGCAGCTCCGGACAGAAGAACACTGAAGCTTTCTTT. Translation: CASSSGQKNTEAFF.

In this sample, this clone turned up once. The genes are TRBV28 and TRBJ1-1; possible D gene TRBD1, 6 bases. V dropped 6 bases and J dropped 1 base, with 12 bases sitting between them. The germline V gene encodes CDR1 MDHEN and CDR2 SYDVKM. This CDR3 is built from 14 residues. The CDR3 sequence is CASRLGQKNTEAFF. DNA for the CDR3: TGTGCCAGCAGATTAGGACAGAAGAACACTGAAGCTTTCTTT.

This chain connects TRBV18 to TRBJ1-2, with TRBD1 identical over 7 bases. This CDR3 spans 16 amino acids. The V segment lost 4 bases and the J segment 2 bases; nucleotides outside the gene matches: 10. In germline, CDR1 is KGHSH, CDR2 LQKENI. This CDR3 is CASSRTTAGGNYGYTF. CDR3 nucleotide sequence: TGTGCCAGCTCACGAACGACGGCAGGGGGAAACTATGGCTACACCTTC.

V and J are TRBV14 and TRBJ1-1, with D possibly being TRBD1 (5 bases). Germline CDR1 is SGHDN and CDR2 is FVKESK. With 0 bases removed from V and 4 bases from J, the gap between germline ends came to 18 bases. This CDR3 contains 17 residues. The CDR3 coding sequence is TGTGCCAGCAGCCAAGACTTTTGGCAGGGCGGGGGCACTGAAGCTTTCTTT. Protein sequence: CASSQDFWQGGGTEAFF.

The chain recombines TRBV19 with TRBJ1-3; D remains ambiguous. With 4 bases removed from V and 0 bases from J, the gap between germline ends came to 10 bases. The CDR3 runs to 15 residues. The V gene's germline CDR1 is LNHDA and CDR2 SQIVND (reference sequence). The CDR3 DNA is TGTGCCAGTAGTAAACAACCCCACTCTGGAAACACCATATATTTT. It codes for CASSKQPHSGNTIYF. The full variable domain, with the rest looked up from reference TRBV19 and TRBJ1-3, is DGGITQSPKYLFRKEGQNVTLSCEQNLNHDAMYWYRQDPGQGLRLIYYSQIVNDFQKGDIAEGYSVSREKKESFPLTVTSAQKNPTAFYLCASSKQPHSGNTIYFGEGSWLTVV.

This chain uses TRBV7-9 with TRBJ2-3, with D unclear. The CDR3 runs to 13 residues. The germline gives CDR1 SEHNR, CDR2 FQNEAQ (reference sequence). Between the trimmed V and J ends, which lost 7 bases and 3 bases, there was a span of 11 bases. The CDR3 DNA is TGTGCCAGCAAGAGCTTAAGAACAGATACGCAGTATTTT. Translation: CASKSLRTDTQYF.